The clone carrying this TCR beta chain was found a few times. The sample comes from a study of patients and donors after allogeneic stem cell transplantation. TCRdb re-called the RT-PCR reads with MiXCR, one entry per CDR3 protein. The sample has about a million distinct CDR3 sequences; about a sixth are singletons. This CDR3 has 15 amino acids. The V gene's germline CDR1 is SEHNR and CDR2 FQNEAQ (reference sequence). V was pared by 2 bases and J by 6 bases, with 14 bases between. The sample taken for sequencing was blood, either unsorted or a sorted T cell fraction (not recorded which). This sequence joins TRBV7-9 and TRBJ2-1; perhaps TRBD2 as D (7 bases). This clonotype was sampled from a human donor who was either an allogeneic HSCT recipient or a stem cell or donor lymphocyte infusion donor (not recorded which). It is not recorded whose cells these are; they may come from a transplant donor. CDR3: CASSLRGGAINEQFF. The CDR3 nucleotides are TGTGCCAGCAGCTTAAGAGGGGGGGCCATCAATGAGCAGTTCTTC.